Following are 27 T cell receptor beta chains from one sample sequenced in a study of T cells in tumors and immune-related adverse events. Sequencing was performed with immunoSEQ multiplex PCR; in TCRdb, only in-frame clones are kept and a portion is missing. The sample holds around 8,100 clones, 94% seen once. This material consisted of lymph node tissue, taken from a patient treated with anti-PD-1 therapy. These receptors all come from a female donor with metastatic renal cell carcinoma.

The chain employs TRBV29-1 and TRBJ1-1; TRBD1 matches at 10 bases. Germline trimming cut 2 bases from V and 5 bases from J; bases unmatched to any gene: 5. The CDR3 length is 14 residues. Looked up from germline, CDR1 is SQVTM and CDR2 is ANQGSEA. CDR3 coding DNA: TGCAGCGTTGAATATGGACAGGGGGAAACTGAAGCTTTCTTT. Translation gives CSVEYGQGETEAFF. The full variable domain, with the rest looked up from reference TRBV29-1 and TRBJ1-1, is SAVISQKPSRDICQRGTSLTIQCQVDSQVTMMFWYRQQPGQSLTLIATANQGSEATYESGFVIDKFPISRPNLTFSTLTVSNMSPEDSSIYLCSVEYGQGETEAFFGQGTRLTVV.

The rearrangement uses TRBV27 and TRBJ1-4; D is unclear. The CDR3 consists of 16 residues. Between the trimmed V and J ends, which lost 6 bases and 0 bases, there was a span of 14 bases. CDR1 is MNHEY, CDR2 SMNVEV, per germline (reference sequence). CDR3 bases: TGTGCCAGCAGATCAAACAGTAGCCCAACTAATGAAAAACTGTTTTTT. Its protein is CASRSNSSPTNEKLFF. The complete variable domain, with remaining parts taken from reference TRBV27 and TRBJ1-4, reads EAQVTQNPRYLITVTGKKLTVTCSQNMNHEYMSWYRQDPGLGLRQIYYSMNVEVTDKGDVPEGYKVSRKEKRNFPLILESPSPNQTSLYFCASRSNSSPTNEKLFFGSGTQLSVL.

This chain joins TRBV7-2 and TRBJ1-3; no definite D call. V was trimmed by 2 bases and J by 6 bases, leaving 5 bases between them. The length of the CDR3 is 12 residues. Germline-derived CDR1 and CDR2 are SGHTA and FQGNSA. The CDR3 DNA is TGTGCCAGCAGCTTACCCTTAAACACCATATATTTT. Translated, it gives CASSLPLNTIYF.

The chain has TRBV19 and TRBJ2-5; 7 bases agree with TRBD2. Germline-derived CDR1 and CDR2 are LNHDA and SQIVND (reference sequence). This CDR3 has 15 residues. The trim removed 2 bases at V and 5 bases at J, leaving 8 bases unmatched. This chain's CDR3 is CASSITGGFSETQYF. CDR3 in DNA: TGTGCCAGTAGTATAACGGGGGGATTCAGCGAGACCCAGTACTTC.

To note about this clone: Other DNA sequences within the sample encode an identical CDR3. The chain carries TRBV5-4 and TRBJ1-2, with 7 bases that match TRBD1. V was pared by 2 bases and J by 6 bases, with 16 bases of the junction left unmatched. The germline gives CDR1 SGHNT, CDR2 YYREEE (reference sequence). The CDR3 is made up of 17 amino acids. The CDR3 reads CASSFLRGTAPDDGYTF. CDR3 DNA sequence: TGTGCCAGCAGCTTCCTTAGGGGGACAGCACCTGACGATGGCTACACCTTC.

This sequence joins TRBV6-5 and TRBJ1-2, with a tentative D call TRBD1 (5 bases). V lost 0 bases and J lost 9, with 17 bases in between. Germline CDR1 reads MNHEY; CDR2 reads SVGAGI. There are 15 residues in the CDR3. The CDR3 DNA is TGTGCCAGCAGTTACTCGGGCCTCGGGGGGGAGCGCTACACCTTC. Translating gives CASSYSGLGGERYTF.

The CDR3 sequence: CASSPPADRVEAFF. Here the CDR3 DNA reads TGTGCCAGCTCACCACCCGCGGACAGGGTTGAAGCTTTCTTT. The chain joins TRBV18 to TRBJ1-1, with 8 bases identical to TRBD1. Germline-derived CDR1 and CDR2 are KGHSH and LQKENI. Unmatched junction bases numbered 4, after V lost 0 bases and J lost 7 bases. CDR3 length: 14 amino acids.

The chain recombines TRBV10-3 with TRBJ2-3; 11 nucleotides agree with TRBD2. This CDR3 is 17 amino acids long. Germline trimming cut 5 bases from V and 5 bases from J; bases unmatched to any gene: 12. Germline V gene data show CDR1 as ENHRY and CDR2 as SYGVKD. CDR3 protein: CAISLTLAGGGEDTQYF. CDR3 bases: TGTGCCATCAGTCTAACGTTAGCGGGAGGGGGTGAAGATACGCAGTATTTT.

The V gene is TRBV10-1, the J gene TRBJ2-3; the D gene is possibly TRBD2 (5 bases). The V gene's germline CDR1 is WNHNN and CDR2 SYGVQD (reference sequence). The CDR3 totals 12 residues. Trimming removed 6 bases from V and 7 bases from J, with 11 bases in between. The CDR3 loop reads CASSPSGHTQYF. CDR3 nucleotides: TGCGCCAGCAGCCCCAGCGGTCATACGCAGTATTTT.

The chain is built from TRBV2 and TRBJ1-4; TRBD1 matches at 7 bases. Germline CDR1 reads SNHLY; CDR2 reads FYNNEI. The CDR3 has 14 residues. V gave up 7 bases and J gave up 8 bases; unmatched junction bases: 10. The CDR3 region is CASNEDRVGEKLFF. The CDR3, as DNA: TGTGCCAGCAACGAAGACAGGGTAGGGGAAAAACTGTTTTTT. Complete variable domain (other parts from reference TRBV2 and TRBJ1-4): EPEVTQTPSHQVTQMGQEVILRCVPISNHLYFYWYRQILGQKVEFLVSFYNNEISEKSEIFDDQFSVERPDGSNFTLKIRSTKLEDSAMYFCASNEDRVGEKLFFGSGTQLSVL.

The chain carries TRBV7-2 and TRBJ2-1; 9 positions match TRBD1. Per the germline V gene, CDR1 is SGHTA and CDR2 is FQGNSA. The CDR3 runs to 15 residues. The ends lost 4 bases at V and 9 bases at J; junction bases unmatched: 10. The CDR3 here is CASSSPRDRAPEQFF. The CDR3 DNA reads as TGTGCCAGCAGCTCACCCCGGGACAGGGCACCTGAGCAGTTCTTC.

The gene calls are TRBV5-4 and TRBJ2-2; 14 nucleotides line up with TRBD2. Losses at the gene ends were 4 bases for V and 3 bases for J; bases not matched to a gene: 2. The length of the CDR3 is 16 residues. Germline V gene lookup returns CDR1 SGHNT and CDR2 YYREEE (reference sequence). The CDR3 spells CASSGGLAGDTGELFF. CDR3 in DNA: TGTGCCAGCAGCGGGGGACTAGCGGGGGACACCGGGGAGCTGTTTTTT.

The gene calls are TRBV27 and TRBJ2-1; no reliable D call. Trimming removed 0 bases from V and 6 bases from J, with 3 bases in between. The CDR3 spans 12 residues. Germline CDR1 and CDR2: MNHEY and SMNVEV (reference sequence). In DNA, the CDR3 is TGTGCCAGCAGTTTATCAGGCAATGAGCAGTTCTTC. Protein product: CASSLSGNEQFF.

V usage is TRBV5-1 and J usage is TRBJ2-2, with a weak D call TRBD2 (5 bases). Trimming stripped 5 bases from V and 2 bases from J, with 13 bases between. Germline V gene sequence: CDR1 SGHRS, CDR2 YFSETQ. The CDR3 has 15 residues. DNA for the CDR3: TGCGCCAGCAGTCTGCTAGCAGGAAACACCGGGGAGCTGTTTTTT. Its translation: CASSLLAGNTGELFF.

This clone showed up just once. V is TRBV5-1 and J is TRBJ2-7, with 9 bases matching TRBD1. This CDR3 spans 15 amino acids. The junction had 9 bases not matched to a gene; V was cut back by 4 bases and J by 4 bases. The V gene's germline CDR1 is SGHRS and CDR2 YFSETQ. The DNA of the CDR3 is TGCGCCAGCAGCCCGGGGACAGGGAGAAGGTACGAGCAGTACTTC. Translating it yields CASSPGTGRRYEQYF.

As for this clone: One end of the junction fails to match germline, which may point to a read error. The chain uses TRBV7-7 and TRBJ2-5, with 7 bases that match TRBD1. The CDR3 runs to 13 residues. Germline-derived CDR1 and CDR2 are SSHAT and FNYEAQ (reference sequence). CDR3 loop: CASSHGTEETQYF. CDR3 bases: TGTGCTAGCAGCCACGGGACAGAAGAGACCCAGTACTTC.

This chain's CDR3 is CASSQTYADTQYF. The DNA of the CDR3 is TGTGCCAGCAGCCAAACGTATGCAGATACGCAGTATTTT. The chain carries TRBV4-2 and TRBJ2-3, with D unresolved. Looked up from germline, CDR1 is LGHNA and CDR2 is YNFKEQ. V lost 2 bases, J lost 4 bases, and 7 bases lay in between. The CDR3 runs to 13 residues.

This clone was seen only once. In DNA form, the CDR3 reads TGCGCCAGCAGCTTGGCCCGGGACGTTTACGAGCAGTACTTC. Translation: CASSLARDVYEQYF. The chain carries TRBV5-1 and TRBJ2-7; D is possibly TRBD1 or TRBD2 (5 bases each). The CDR3 spans 14 residues. V lost 0 bases and J 4 bases, leaving 11 bases between the germline ends. Germline V gene lookup returns CDR1 SGHRS and CDR2 YFSETQ.

This chain uses TRBV19 with TRBJ2-1; tentatively, D is TRBD2 (6 bases). In germline, CDR1 is LNHDA, CDR2 SQIVND (reference sequence). The CDR3 contains 11 residues. Trimming removed 7 bases from V and 10 bases from J, with 11 bases in between. The CDR3 reads CASNSGREQFF. The CDR3 region has the DNA TGTGCCAGTAATAGCGGACGAGAGCAGTTCTTC.

The chain joins TRBV7-9 to TRBJ2-7, with D perhaps TRBD2 (6 bases). The CDR3 is 13 residues long. CDR1 SEHNR and CDR2 FQNEAQ come from the germline V gene (reference sequence). V was cut by 5 bases and J by 1 base, with 9 bases left in between. CDR3 in DNA: TGTGCCAGCAGCCCGACTAGTTCCTACGAGCAGTACTTC. It translates to CASSPTSSYEQYF. Together with reference TRBV7-9 and TRBJ2-7, the CDR3 gives the full variable domain: DTGVSQNPRHKITKRGQNVTFRCDPISEHNRLYWYRQTLGQGPEFLTYFQNEAQLEKSRLLSDRFSAERPKGSFSTLEIQRTEQGDSAMYLCASSPTSSYEQYFGPGTRLTVT.

The chain employs TRBV5-1 and TRBJ1-3; TRBD1 agrees at 9 bases. This CDR3 has 15 residues. Germline V gives CDR1 SGHRS, CDR2 YFSETQ. V shed 3 bases and J 3 bases; nucleotides not matched to a gene: 4. The CDR3 is CASSSTGGGGNTIYF. CDR3 DNA: TGCGCCAGCAGCTCCACAGGGGGCGGTGGAAACACCATATATTTT.

J is TRBJ2-3 and V is TRBV18; 9 positions agree with TRBD1. The CDR3 covers 15 residues. Germline CDR1 is KGHSH and CDR2 is LQKENI. The V and J ends lost 4 bases and 6 bases, in that order; junction bases with no gene match: 8. The CDR3 region is CASSRRTGVVDTQYF. In DNA, the CDR3 is TGTGCCAGCTCACGCCGGACAGGGGTGGTGGATACGCAGTATTTT.

This chain uses TRBV6-1 with TRBJ2-5, with D perhaps matching TRBD2 (6 bases). The V end was cut by 2 bases, the J end by 2 bases, with 15 bases between. Per the germline V gene, CDR1 is MNHNS and CDR2 is SASEGT. The CDR3 contains 16 residues. CDR3 amino acids: CASSEFGGATQETQYF. CDR3 sequence (DNA): TGTGCCAGCAGTGAATTTGGAGGGGCGACTCAAGAGACCCAGTACTTC.

The rearrangement uses TRBV25-1 and TRBJ2-1; D gene ambiguous. Per germline, CDR1 MGHDK and CDR2 SYGVNS. Trimming pared 5 bases from V and 6 bases from J, leaving 8 bases between. The CDR3 is 12 amino acids. The CDR3: CASSPAPNEQFF. CDR3 nucleotides: TGTGCCAGCAGTCCGGCGCCCAATGAGCAGTTCTTC.

This chain links TRBV28 with TRBJ2-7; D is perhaps TRBD1 (6 bases). The ends were cut back, 3 bases at V and 7 bases at J, with 13 bases in the middle. Germline values: CDR1 MDHEN, CDR2 SYDVKM. The CDR3 extends over 13 amino acids. In DNA, the CDR3 is TGTGCCAGCAGTTTCCAGGGGCCGTGGGAGCAGTACTTC. Amino acids: CASSFQGPWEQYF.

This clone is a singleton in its sample. The chain has TRBV5-4 and TRBJ1-1, with 7 bases matching TRBD1. This CDR3 is built from 13 residues. Germline V gene lookup returns CDR1 SGHNT and CDR2 YYREEE (reference sequence). V gave up 6 bases and J gave up 0 bases; unmatched junction bases: 2. CDR3 nucleotides: TGTGCCAGCAAGGGACAGCTGAACACTGAAGCTTTCTTT. It yields the protein CASKGQLNTEAFF. Supplemented by reference TRBV5-4 and TRBJ1-1, the full variable domain reads ETGVTQSPTHLIKTRGQQVTLRCSSQSGHNTVSWYQQALGQGPQFIFQYYREEENGRGNFPPRFSGLQFPNYSSELNVNALELDDSALYLCASKGQLNTEAFFGQGTRLTVV.

The V call is TRBV5-1, the J call TRBJ1-2; D gene unclear. The CDR3 sequence is 14 residues long. V was clipped by 0 bases and J by 5 bases, with 11 bases between them. CDR1 SGHRS and CDR2 YFSETQ come from the germline V gene. The CDR3 DNA reads TGCGCCAGCAGCTTGGATGGTCTGGAGTATGGCTACACCTTC. It encodes CASSLDGLEYGYTF.